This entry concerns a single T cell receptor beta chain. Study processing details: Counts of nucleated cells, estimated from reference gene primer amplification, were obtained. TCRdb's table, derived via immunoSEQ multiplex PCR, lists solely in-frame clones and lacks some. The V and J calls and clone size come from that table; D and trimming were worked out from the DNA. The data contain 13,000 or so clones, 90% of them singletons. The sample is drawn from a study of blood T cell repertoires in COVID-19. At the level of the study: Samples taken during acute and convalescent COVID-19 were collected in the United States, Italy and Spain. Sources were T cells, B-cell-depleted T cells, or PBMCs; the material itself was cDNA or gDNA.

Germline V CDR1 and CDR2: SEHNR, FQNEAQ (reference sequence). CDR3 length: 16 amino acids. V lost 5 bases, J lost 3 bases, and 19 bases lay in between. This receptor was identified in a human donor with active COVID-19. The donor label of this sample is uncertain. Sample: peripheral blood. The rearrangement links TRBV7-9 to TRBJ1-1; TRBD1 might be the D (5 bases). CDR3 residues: CASSAGRLARDTEAFF. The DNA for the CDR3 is TGTGCCAGCAGCGCGGGACGGCTGGCTAGGGACACTGAAGCTTTCTTT.